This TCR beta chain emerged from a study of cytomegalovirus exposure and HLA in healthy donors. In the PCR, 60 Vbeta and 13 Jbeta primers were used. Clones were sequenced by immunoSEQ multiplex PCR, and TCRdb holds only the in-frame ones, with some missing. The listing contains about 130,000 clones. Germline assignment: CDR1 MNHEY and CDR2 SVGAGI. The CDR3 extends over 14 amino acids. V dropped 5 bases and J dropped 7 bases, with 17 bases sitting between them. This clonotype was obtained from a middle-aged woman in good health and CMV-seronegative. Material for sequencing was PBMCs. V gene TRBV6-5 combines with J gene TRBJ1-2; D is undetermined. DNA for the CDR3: TGTGCCAGCAGTCTCAGTCATGAGGGCCTTGGCTACACCTTC. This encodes CASSLSHEGLGYTF.